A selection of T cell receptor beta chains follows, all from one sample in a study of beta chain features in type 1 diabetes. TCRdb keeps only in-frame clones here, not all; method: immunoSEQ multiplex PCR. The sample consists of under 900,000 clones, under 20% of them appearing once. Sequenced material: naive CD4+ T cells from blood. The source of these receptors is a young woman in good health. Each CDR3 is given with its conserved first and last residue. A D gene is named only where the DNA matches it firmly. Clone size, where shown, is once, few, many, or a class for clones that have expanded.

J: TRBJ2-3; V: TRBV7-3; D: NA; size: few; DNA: TGTGCCAGCAGCTTAAGGGGATCAGATACGCAGTATTTT; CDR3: CASSLRGSDTQYF
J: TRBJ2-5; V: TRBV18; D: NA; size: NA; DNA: TGTGCCAGCTCACCACCGCCGGGACACCGATACGAGCAAGAGACCCAGTACTTC; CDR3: CASSPPPGHRYEQETQYF
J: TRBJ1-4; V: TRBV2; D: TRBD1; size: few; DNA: TGTGCCAGCAGTGAGAGGGGGCGGAATGAAAAACTGTTTTTT; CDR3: CASSERGRNEKLFF
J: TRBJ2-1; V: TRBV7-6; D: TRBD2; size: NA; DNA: TGTGCCAGCAGCTCCAACGGACTAGAGTACAATGAGCAGTTCTTC; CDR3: CASSSNGLEYNEQFF
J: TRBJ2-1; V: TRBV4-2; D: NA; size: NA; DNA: TGTGCCAGCAGCGAGCAGGGACCTCATCGGCAGTTCTTC; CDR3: CASSEQGPHRQFF
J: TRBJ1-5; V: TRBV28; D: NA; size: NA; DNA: TGTGCCAGCAGTTTGTCAGTCGATCAGCCCCAGCATTTT; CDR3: CASSLSVDQPQHF
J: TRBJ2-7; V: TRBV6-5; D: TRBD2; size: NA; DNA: TGTGCCAGCAGTTCAGGAACTAGCGGGAGTTACGAGCAGTACTTC; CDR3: CASSSGTSGSYEQYF
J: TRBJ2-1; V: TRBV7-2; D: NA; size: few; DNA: TGTGCCAGCAGCTTAGCCTTGACCCCCTACAATGAGCAGTTCTTC; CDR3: CASSLALTPYNEQFF
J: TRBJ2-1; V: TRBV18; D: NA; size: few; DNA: TGTGCCAGCTCACCACCTACTAGTCCTAATGAGCAGTTCTTC; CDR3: CASSPPTSPNEQFF
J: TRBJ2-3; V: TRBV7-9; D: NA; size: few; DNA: TGTGCCAGCAGCTTGGTTGCAGATACGCAGTATTTT; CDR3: CASSLVADTQYF